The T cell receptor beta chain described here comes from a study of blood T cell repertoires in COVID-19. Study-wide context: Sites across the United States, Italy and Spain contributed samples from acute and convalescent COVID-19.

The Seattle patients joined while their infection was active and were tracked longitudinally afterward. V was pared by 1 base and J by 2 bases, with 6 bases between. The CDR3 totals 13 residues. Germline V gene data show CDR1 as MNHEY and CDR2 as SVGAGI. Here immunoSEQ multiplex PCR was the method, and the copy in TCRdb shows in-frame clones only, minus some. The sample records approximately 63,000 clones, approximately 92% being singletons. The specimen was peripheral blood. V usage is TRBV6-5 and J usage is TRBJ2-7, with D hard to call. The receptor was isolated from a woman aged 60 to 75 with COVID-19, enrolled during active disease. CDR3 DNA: TGTGCCAGCAGTTACTACGCAGCCTACGAGCAGTACTTC. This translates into CASSYYAAYEQYF.